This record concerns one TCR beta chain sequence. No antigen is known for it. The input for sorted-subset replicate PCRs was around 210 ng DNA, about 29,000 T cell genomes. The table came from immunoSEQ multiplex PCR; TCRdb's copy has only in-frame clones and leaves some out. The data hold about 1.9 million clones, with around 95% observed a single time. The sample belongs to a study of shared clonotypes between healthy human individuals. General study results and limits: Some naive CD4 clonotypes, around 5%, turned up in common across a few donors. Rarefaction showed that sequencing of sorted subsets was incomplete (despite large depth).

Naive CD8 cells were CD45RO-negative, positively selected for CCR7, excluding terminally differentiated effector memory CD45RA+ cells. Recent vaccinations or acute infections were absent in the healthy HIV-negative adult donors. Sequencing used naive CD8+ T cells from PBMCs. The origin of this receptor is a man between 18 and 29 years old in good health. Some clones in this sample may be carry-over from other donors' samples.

CDR3 sequence: CASGRNEVQGAYETQYF. Written as DNA, the CDR3 is TGTGCTAGTGGCAGGAACGAAGTACAGGGGGCCTATGAGACCCAGTACTTC. This chain connects TRBV12-5 to TRBJ2-5; 9 bases align to TRBD1. The V and J ends lost 6 bases and 5 bases, in that order; junction bases with no gene match: 16. In germline, CDR1 is LGHNT, CDR2 FRNRAP. The CDR3 has 17 residues. Combining the CDR3 with reference TRBV12-5 and TRBJ2-5 gives the whole variable domain DARVTQTPRHKVTEMGQEVTMRCQPILGHNTVFWYRQTMMQGLELLAYFRNRAPLDDSGMPKDRFSAEMPDATLATLKIQPSEPRDSAVYFCASGRNEVQGAYETQYFGPGTRLLVL.